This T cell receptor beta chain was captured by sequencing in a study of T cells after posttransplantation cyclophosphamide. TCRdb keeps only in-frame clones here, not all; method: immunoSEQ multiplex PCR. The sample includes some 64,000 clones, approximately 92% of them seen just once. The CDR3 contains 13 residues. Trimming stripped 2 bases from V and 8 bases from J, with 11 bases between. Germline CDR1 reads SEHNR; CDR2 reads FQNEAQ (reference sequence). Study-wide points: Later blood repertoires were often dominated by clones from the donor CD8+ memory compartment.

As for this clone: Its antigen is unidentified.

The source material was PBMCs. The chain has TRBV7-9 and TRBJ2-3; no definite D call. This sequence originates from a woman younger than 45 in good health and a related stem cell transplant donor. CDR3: CASSLSALATQYF. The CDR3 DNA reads TGTGCCAGCAGCTTATCGGCGCTGGCTACGCAGTATTTT.